The 16 T cell receptor beta chains below were found in one sample sequenced in a study of OX40 agonist ivuxolimab in advanced cancers. Library preparation used the immunoSEQ multiplex PCR assay. TCRdb retrieved this table from immuneACCESS and kept in-frame rearrangements only. Not all clones are present; in checked studies, unresolved V genes account for under half, and no reason is known for the remainder. The sample data list about 96,000 clones, and roughly 80% of these were observed just once. The ten largest clones take up around 5.8% of the sample. The sequences come from CD4+ or CD8+ T cells sorted from blood, collected in a trial of the OX40 agonist ivuxolimab. These receptors came from an adult with an advanced solid tumor such as melanoma, head and neck, liver or kidney cancer.

The chain is built from TRBV6-5 and TRBJ2-2; D is ambiguous. Germline CDR1 reads MNHEY; CDR2 reads SVGAGI. V shed 2 bases and J shed 1 base, with 8 bases lying between them. This CDR3 has 15 amino acids. Here the CDR3 DNA reads TGTGCCAGCAGTTACGAGACGGGGAACACCGGGGAGCTGTTTTTT. Encoded protein: CASSYETGNTGELFF.

The V gene is TRBV7-9, the J gene TRBJ2-3; 9 nucleotides line up with TRBD2. Trimming removed 1 base from V and 2 bases from J; junction bases left unmatched: 1. The CDR3 sequence is 15 residues long. The V gene's germline CDR1 is SEHNR and CDR2 FQNEAQ (reference sequence). CDR3 sequence reads: CASSLGLAVTDTQYF. Written as DNA, the CDR3 is TGTGCCAGCAGCTTAGGACTAGCGGTCACAGATACGCAGTATTTT.

V usage is TRBV7-2 and J usage is TRBJ1-4, with D perhaps TRBD1 (6 bases). The CDR3 length is 15 residues. The germline V gene has CDR1 SGHTA and CDR2 FQGNSA. Trimming shortened V by 1 base and J by 8 bases, and 14 bases separated the two germline ends. The CDR3 here is CASSLVSRGGEKLFF. DNA for the CDR3: TGTGCCAGCAGCTTAGTTTCCAGGGGAGGGGAAAAACTGTTTTTT.

The chain is built from TRBV9 and TRBJ2-3; D is uncertain. The length of the CDR3 is 14 residues. Germline loops: CDR1 SGDLS, CDR2 YYNGEE. V shed 2 bases and J shed 4 bases, with 11 bases lying between them. Here the CDR3 DNA reads TGTGCCAGCAGCGTGAGCCGCTCCGCAGATACGCAGTATTTT. Translated: CASSVSRSADTQYF.

This chain links TRBV19 with TRBJ2-5, with D possibly matching TRBD1 (6 bases). Trimming stripped 5 bases from V and 1 base from J, with 11 bases between. Germline V gene sequence: CDR1 LNHDA, CDR2 SQIVND (reference sequence). CDR3 length equals 14 residues. The CDR3: CASSVTGFQETQYF. The CDR3 nucleotides read TGTGCCAGTAGTGTCACAGGGTTCCAAGAGACCCAGTACTTC.

The rearrangement uses TRBV11-2 and TRBJ1-1; D is unclear. Germline V gives CDR1 SGHAT, CDR2 FQNNGV. Trimming stripped 1 base from V and 10 bases from J, with 4 bases between. CDR3 size: 10 residues. Here the CDR3 reads CASSLAGAFF. The CDR3 DNA follows: TGTGCCAGCAGCTTAGCCGGAGCTTTCTTT.

V gene TRBV6-5 combines with J gene TRBJ2-2, with D perhaps given as TRBD1 or TRBD2 (5 bases each). The CDR3 extends over 16 amino acids. The germline CDR1 and CDR2 sequences are MNHEY and SVGAGI. The V and J ends lost 1 base and 6 bases respectively, with 15 bases between them. For the CDR3, the DNA is TGTGCCAGCAGTTACTTGGTCAATGGGGGACCCGGGGAGCTGTTTTTT. It specifies CASSYLVNGGPGELFF.

The CDR3 loop is CASSERDRANQPQHF. The CDR3 DNA follows: TGTGCCAGCAGTGAAAGGGACAGGGCTAATCAGCCCCAGCATTTT. The rearrangement joins TRBV6-1 to TRBJ1-5; 9 bases map to TRBD1. Trimming removed 2 bases from V and 4 bases from J; junction bases left unmatched: 3. Germline values: CDR1 MNHNS, CDR2 SASEGT. This CDR3 is 15 amino acids long.

This clone has more than one count but fewer than ten. CDR3 DNA sequence: TGTGCCAGCAGGGGTGGGCAGACGGATGGCTACACCTTC. Translated, it gives CASRGGQTDGYTF. This sequence joins TRBV7-9 and TRBJ1-2; no definite D call. The CDR3 is 13 amino acids. Germline CDR1 reads SEHNR; CDR2 reads FQNEAQ (reference sequence). Trimming shortened V by 6 bases and J by 6 bases, and 14 bases separated the two germline ends.

The rearrangement links TRBV11-1 to TRBJ2-7; D may be TRBD1 (6 bases). Germline V gene sequence: CDR1 SGHAT, CDR2 FQDESV (reference sequence). Trimming pared 6 bases from V and 0 bases from J, leaving 18 bases between. The CDR3 covers 16 residues. CDR3 DNA: TGTGCCAGCAGTTACAACAGGGATCTCGGCTCCTACGAGCAGTACTTC. This gives the protein CASSYNRDLGSYEQYF. Full variable domain (rest looked up from reference TRBV11-1 and TRBJ2-7): EAEVAQSPRYKITEKSQAVAFWCDPISGHATLYWYRQILGQGPELLVQFQDESVVDDSQLPKDRFSAERLKGVDSTLKIQPAELGDSAMYLCASSYNRDLGSYEQYFGPGTRLTVT.

This rearrangement joins TRBV13 to TRBJ2-7; TRBD2 agrees at 12 bases. V lost 3 bases to trimming and J lost 1 base; unmatched junction nucleotides: 1. The CDR3 totals 15 residues. Germline V gene lookup returns CDR1 PRHDT and CDR2 FYEKMQ (reference sequence). The DNA for the CDR3 is TGTGCCAGCAGCTTTCTAGCGGGGGGGTCCTACGAGCAGTACTTC. Its protein is CASSFLAGGSYEQYF.

The CDR3 protein is CASSDNTGVNTGELFF. The CDR3 DNA follows: TGTGCCAGCAGTGACAATACAGGGGTGAACACCGGGGAGCTGTTTTTT. The rearrangement links TRBV6-4 to TRBJ2-2, with 7 bases fitting TRBD1. V gave up 2 bases and J gave up 1 base; unmatched junction bases: 4. The V gene's germline CDR1 is MRHNA and CDR2 SNTAGT. The CDR3 covers 16 residues.

The chain joins TRBV6-1 to TRBJ2-3; the D gene could be TRBD1 or TRBD2 (5 bases each). Deletions cut 0 bases from V and 3 bases from J, with 10 bases between. CDR3 length: 15 amino acids. The germline V gene encodes CDR1 MNHNS and CDR2 SASEGT. CDR3 sequence reads: CASSEAWGSTDTQYF. The CDR3 nucleotides are TGTGCCAGCAGTGAAGCGTGGGGGTCGACAGATACGCAGTATTTT.

The V call is TRBV4-2, the J call TRBJ1-1; D may be TRBD1 (5 bases). The CDR3 is made up of 13 amino acids. Between the trimmed V and J ends, which lost 2 bases and 6 bases, there was a span of 10 bases. CDR1 is LGHNA and CDR2 is YNFKEQ in the germline V gene. The CDR3 here is CASSQMGVSEAFF. CDR3 nucleotides: TGTGCCAGCAGCCAAATGGGGGTATCTGAAGCTTTCTTT.

This chain joins TRBV5-1 and TRBJ2-1; D gene unclear. The CDR3 spans 14 residues. Germline CDR1 reads SGHRS; CDR2 reads YFSETQ. V gave up 4 bases and J gave up 6 bases, with 14 bases separating them. The CDR3 DNA sequence: TGCGCCAGCAGCACCCGGGTCTCAACCAATGAGCAGTTCTTC. Translated, it gives CASSTRVSTNEQFF. Variable domain in full (rest from reference TRBV5-1 and TRBJ2-1): KAGVTQTPRYLIKTRGQQVTLSCSPISGHRSVSWYQQTPGQGLQFLFEYFSETQRNKGNFPGRFSGRQFSNSRSEMNVSTLELGDSALYLCASSTRVSTNEQFFGPGTRLTVL.

V is TRBV7-2 and J is TRBJ2-2; 10 nucleotides agree with TRBD1. The junction had 8 bases not matched to a gene; V was cut back by 5 bases and J by 8 bases. The CDR3 covers 15 residues. Germline assignment: CDR1 SGHTA and CDR2 FQGNSA. The CDR3 loop is CASSDRDRGIGELFF. The DNA for the CDR3 is TGTGCCAGCAGCGACCGGGACAGGGGAATAGGGGAGCTGTTTTTT. Combining the CDR3 with reference TRBV7-2 and TRBJ2-2 gives the whole variable domain GAGVSQSPSNKVTEKGKDVELRCDPISGHTALYWYRQSLGQGLEFLIYFQGNSAPDKSGLPSDRFSAERTGGSVSTLTIQRTQQEDSAVYLCASSDRDRGIGELFFGEGSRLTVL.